The rows below give T cell receptor beta chains drawn from one sample of a study of OX40 agonist ivuxolimab in advanced cancers. Assay used: immunoSEQ multiplex PCR; TCRdb lists only in-frame clones, some missing. The data hold around 60,000 clones, with 85% to 95% observed a single time. The sequenced sample was CD4+ or CD8+ T cells sorted from blood, obtained in a trial of the OX40 agonist ivuxolimab. These receptors all come from an adult with an advanced solid tumor such as melanoma, head and neck, liver or kidney cancer. Both conserved end residues are part of each CDR3. Fields, in order: D gene, V gene, clone size, J gene, CDR3 DNA, CDR3 protein. The D gene is left open where the match is weak. Not every row has a clone size; where given, it reads once, few, many or a size class.

D: .
V: TRBV13
size: .
J: TRBJ2-3
DNA: TGTGCCAGCAGCTTATGGACAAATACGCAGTATTTT
CDR3: CASSLWTNTQYF

D: .
V: TRBV19
size: .
J: TRBJ1-1
DNA: TGTGCCAGTAGTATAGTAAGGCAGGGAGCGGTTTGGAGGAACACTGAAGCTTTCTTT
CDR3: CASSIVRQGAVWRNTEAFF

D: .
V: TRBV28
size: once
J: TRBJ2-2
DNA: TGTGCCAGCAGTTTTGGTCGGGAGCTGTTTTTT
CDR3: CASSFGRELFF

D: .
V: TRBV4-3
size: .
J: TRBJ2-1
DNA: TGCGCCAGCAGAGGGGGAGGTGAGCAGTTCTTC
CDR3: CASRGGGEQFF

D: TRBD1
V: TRBV27
size: .
J: TRBJ2-7
DNA: TGTGCCAGATCCGGGACAGGGGGTCCTTATGAGACAAACTCCTACGAGCAGTACTTC
CDR3: CARSGTGGPYETNSYEQYF

D: TRBD2
V: TRBV4-1
size: .
J: TRBJ2-1
DNA: TGCGCCAGCAGCCAATCCCCGGGACACTCAGGACTAGCGAGAGTCTACAATGAGCAGTTCTTC
CDR3: CASSQSPGHSGLARVYNEQFF

D: .
V: TRBV11-2
size: once
J: TRBJ1-1
DNA: TGTGCCAGCAGCCAGGACAGTTACACTGAAGCTTTCTTT
CDR3: CASSQDSYTEAFF

D: .
V: TRBV7-9
size: .
J: TRBJ2-1
DNA: TGTGCCAGCAGCCCCCGGGCAGGAAAGTTCTTC
CDR3: CASSPRAGKFF

D: .
V: TRBV19
size: .
J: TRBJ2-7
DNA: TGTGCCAGTAGTATAGGGGCAGGGGCAGGCTACGAGCAGTACTTC
CDR3: CASSIGAGAGYEQYF

D: TRBD2
V: TRBV7-6
size: .
J: TRBJ2-2
DNA: TGTGCCAGCAGCGATATCAGCGGGGCGGGCGGGGAGCTGTTTTTT
CDR3: CASSDISGAGGELFF

D: TRBD2
V: TRBV27
size: .
J: TRBJ2-1
DNA: TGTGCCAGCAGTCCTCAAGGAGCGGGAGTGCGGAATGAGCAGTTCTTC
CDR3: CASSPQGAGVRNEQFF

D: .
V: TRBV10-1
size: .
J: TRBJ2-1
DNA: TGCGCCAGCAGTGACCGGGGCAATGAGCAGTTCTTC
CDR3: CASSDRGNEQFF

D: .
V: TRBV19
size: few
J: TRBJ1-1
DNA: TGTGCCAGTAGTATAGGGAACACTGAAGCTTTCTTT
CDR3: CASSIGNTEAFF

D: .
V: TRBV7-3
size: .
J: TRBJ2-3
DNA: TGTGCCAGCAGCTTAATCGGGGCTAGCACAGATACGCAGTATTTT
CDR3: CASSLIGASTDTQYF